This T cell receptor (beta chain) comes out of a study of CD8 T cells in Susac syndrome. Notes on the study in general: The study conceded that its TCR sequencing and HLA analysis involved relatively few individuals.

Points on this clonotype: As yet, its antigen is unknown.

An amount of RNA that ranged from about 0.45 to 1 ug was reverse transcribed with random hexamers. The authors amplified TCR beta CDR3 across 54 Vbeta and 13 Jbeta using immunoSEQ multiplex PCR. TCRdb reanalysed the immunoSEQ multiplex PCR reads using MiXCR and keeps one entry per CDR3 protein. The repertoire holds 73,000 or so distinct CDR3 sequences, with less than 95% as singletons. CD8+ and CD4+ T cells were negatively isolated; TEMRA cells were FACS-enriched. Sequenced sample: CD8+ T cells from PBMCs. The receptor comes from a human donor with multiple sclerosis.

CDR3 in amino acids: CAWSKGQGEPGKDEQYF. CDR3 nucleotide sequence: TGTGCCTGGAGTAAAGGACAGGGGGAGCCTGGGAAGGACGAGCAGTACTTC. The genes are TRBV30 and TRBJ2-7; 10 bases agree with TRBD1. With V trimmed by 2 bases and J by 5 bases, 15 bases remained unmatched. This CDR3 has 17 amino acids. CDR1 is GTSNPN and CDR2 is SVGIG in the germline V gene (reference sequence).